The 12 T cell receptor beta chains below were found in one sample sequenced in a study of regulatory T cells in long-lasting Graves disease. With iRepertoire HTBI primers and Arm-PCR of CDR3 regions, TCR beta libraries were built. Using its own MiXCR run on the multiplex PCR reads, TCRdb lists one record per CDR3 protein. The sample holds about 430,000 distinct CDR3 sequences; around 16% are singletons and the top ten take 7.8%. Time point in this sample: newly diagnosed GD, antithyroid drugs for less than 3 months. Extracted RNA from PBMCs served as the source of the TCR library. This sample was shared with a second study, whose subject was T cells in Graves' hyperthyroidism and ophthalmopathy.

Here the sequenced sample was peripheral blood mononuclear cells (PBMCs), taken at new diagnosis, from a patient treated with antithyroid drugs. These receptors all come from a woman aged 35 to 49 with Graves disease.

The chain combines TRBV5-4 with TRBJ2-2; TRBD1 is a possible D gene (5 bases). Germline CDR1 and CDR2: SGHNT and YYREEE (reference sequence). The CDR3 runs to 15 residues. The V gene lost 6 bases and the J gene lost 0 bases, with 12 bases spanning the gap. The CDR3 reads CASKQGFANTGELFF. Here the CDR3 DNA reads TGTGCCAGCAAGCAGGGTTTCGCGAACACCGGGGAGCTGTTTTTT.

This clonotype was counted between two and nine times. It may be a read error: a sequence one base away is much more abundant. The chain employs TRBV5-8 and TRBJ2-5; D unresolved. V was trimmed by 2 bases and J by 3 bases, leaving 8 bases between them. CDR3 length equals 13 residues. Germline loops: CDR1 SGHTS, CDR2 YDEGEE. The CDR3 DNA reads TGTGCCAGCAGCTTATGGCAGAAAGAGACCCAGTACTTC. This sequence encodes CASSLWQKETQYF. Filled out from reference TRBV5-8 and TRBJ2-5, the complete variable domain reads EAGVTQSPTHLIKTRGQQATLRCSPISGHTSVYWYQQALGLGLQFLLWYDEGEERNRGNFPPRFSGRQFPNYSSELNVNALELEDSALYLCASSLWQKETQYFGPGTRLLVL.

Ten or more counts support this clonotype. V usage is TRBV11-3 and J usage is TRBJ2-7; 9 bases are shared with TRBD2. This CDR3 has 15 residues. From germline, CDR1 is SGHNT and CDR2 YENEEA. After removal of 4 bases from V and 6 bases from J, the junction contained 10 bases not matched to a gene. The CDR3 region is CASSSDSGSSSEQYF. CDR3 bases: TGTGCCAGCAGCTCTGATAGCGGGAGTAGTTCCGAGCAGTACTTC.

This clonotype was observed at least ten times. J is TRBJ2-7 and V is TRBV2, with 7 positions matching TRBD2. Germline V CDR1 and CDR2: SNHLY, FYNNEI. The length of the CDR3 is 13 residues. The trim removed 7 bases at V and 2 bases at J, leaving 5 bases unmatched. CDR3 DNA: TGTGCCAGCAATGGGAGGGCCACCTACGAGCAGTACTTC. Protein sequence: CASNGRATYEQYF.

The sample holds many counts of this clonotype. This rearrangement joins TRBV6-1 to TRBJ1-6; the match to TRBD1 covers 9 bases. CDR1 MNHNS and CDR2 SASEGT come from the germline V gene. CDR3 length equals 17 residues. V dropped 2 bases and J dropped 3; count of bases not matched to a gene: 5. The CDR3 DNA reads as TGTGCCAGCAGTGAATCGGGGACAGGGTTCTATAATTCACCCCTCCACTTT. Protein product: CASSESGTGFYNSPLHF.

This clonotype was counted only a few times. The genes are TRBV6-1 and TRBJ1-2; D perhaps matches TRBD1 (5 bases). Trimming removed 7 bases from V and 4 bases from J, with 10 bases in between. CDR1 is MNHNS, CDR2 SASEGT, per germline. The CDR3 runs 12 residues. The CDR3 sequence: CASMGRVYGYTF. In DNA, the CDR3 is TGTGCCAGCATGGGCAGGGTCTATGGCTACACCTTC.

This clonotype appeared many times. The chain recombines TRBV10-3 with TRBJ2-3; no firm D call. The CDR3 loop spans 13 amino acids. Per the germline V gene, CDR1 is ENHRY and CDR2 is SYGVKD. V dropped 2 bases and J dropped 0 bases, with 3 bases sitting between them. For the CDR3, the DNA is TGTGCCATCAGTGAGGGTAGCACAGATACGCAGTATTTT. This sequence encodes CAISEGSTDTQYF.

This clonotype was seen at least ten times. The gene calls are TRBV12-3 or TRBV12-4 and TRBJ2-1; D possibly uses TRBD1 or TRBD2 (5 bases each). Between the trimmed V and J ends, which lost 5 bases and 8 bases, there was a span of 19 bases. This CDR3 comprises 15 residues. The CDR3 region is CASSAREGIQDEQFF. The DNA for the CDR3 is TGTGCCAGCAGTGCCCGTGAGGGGATCCAAGATGAGCAGTTCTTC.

This clonotype was detected ten times or more. This rearrangement joins TRBV12-3 or TRBV12-4 to TRBJ2-3; no reliable D call. The CDR3 runs to 13 residues. The V end was cut by 6 bases, the J end by 0 bases, with 7 bases between. The CDR3 region has the DNA TGTGCCAGCAGACAGAGCAGCACAGATACGCAGTATTTT. Residues: CASRQSSTDTQYF.

This clonotype was seen more than once but under ten times. The CDR3 DNA reads TGTGCCAGCAGCTTTAGGGGGATTCAAGAGACCCAGTACTTC. It encodes CASSFRGIQETQYF. The rearrangement links TRBV5-5 to TRBJ2-5; tentatively, D is TRBD1 (6 bases). This CDR3 has 14 amino acids. Germline V gene data show CDR1 as SGHKS and CDR2 as YYEKEE (reference sequence). V was cut by 2 bases and J by 2 bases, with 10 bases left in between.

This clonotype was detected many times. The rearrangement uses TRBV3-1 and TRBJ2-7; D remains ambiguous. CDR3 length: 14 residues. Between the trimmed V and J ends, which lost 2 bases and 3 bases, there was a span of 11 bases. The germline gives CDR1 LGHDT, CDR2 YNNKEL (reference sequence). In DNA form, the CDR3 reads TGTGCCAGCAGCCAATCCCTTAGTTACTACGAGCAGTACTTC. Translation: CASSQSLSYYEQYF.

This clonotype was counted only a few times. Just one base apart from a much larger clone, this may be a read error. The chain recombines TRBV6-1 with TRBJ2-5; 8 bases fit TRBD2. This CDR3 contains 18 residues. In germline, CDR1 is MNHNS, CDR2 SASEGT. V shed 0 bases, J shed 5 bases, and the junction held 14 bases outside the gene matches. Here the CDR3 DNA reads TGTGCCAGCAGTGAAGCGCTTCTGGTAGCGGGAAGGGGGGAGACCCAGTACTTC. Its protein is CASSEALLVAGRGETQYF.